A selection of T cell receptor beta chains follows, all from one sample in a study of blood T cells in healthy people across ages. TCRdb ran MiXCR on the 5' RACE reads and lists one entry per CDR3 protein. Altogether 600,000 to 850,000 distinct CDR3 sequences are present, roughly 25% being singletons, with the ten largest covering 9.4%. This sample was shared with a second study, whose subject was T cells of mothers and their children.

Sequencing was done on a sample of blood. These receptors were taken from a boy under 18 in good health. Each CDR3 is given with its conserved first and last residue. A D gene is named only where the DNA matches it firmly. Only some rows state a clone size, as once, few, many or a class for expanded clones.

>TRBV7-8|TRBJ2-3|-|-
CASRAGQPPDTQYF
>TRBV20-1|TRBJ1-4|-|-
CSAREGGPATNEKLFF
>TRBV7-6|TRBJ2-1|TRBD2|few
CASSPRGGREQFF
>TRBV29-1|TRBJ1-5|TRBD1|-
CSAGQGRGQPQHF
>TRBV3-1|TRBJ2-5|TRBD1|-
CASSQALLAQGSETQYF
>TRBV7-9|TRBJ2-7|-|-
CASSSIDSSYEQYF
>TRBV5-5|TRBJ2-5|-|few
CASIRGAAYQETQYF
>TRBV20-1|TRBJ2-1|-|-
CSARVRTLTFYNEQFF
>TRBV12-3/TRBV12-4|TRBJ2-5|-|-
CASSGGLRDYQETQYF
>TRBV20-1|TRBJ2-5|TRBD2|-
CSAHRASGDYQETQYF
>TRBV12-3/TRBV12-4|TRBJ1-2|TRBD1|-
CASTVWDRGEGGYTF
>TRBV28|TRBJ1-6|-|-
CASSLWGKMGSDGDNSPLHF
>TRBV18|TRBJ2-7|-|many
CASSPLGYEQYF
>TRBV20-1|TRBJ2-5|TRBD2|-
CSARKLAEETQYF
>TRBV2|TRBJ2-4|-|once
CASRVRGFFPKENIQYF
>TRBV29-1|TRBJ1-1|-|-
CSAGSPENTEAFF
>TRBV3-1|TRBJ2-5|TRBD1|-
CASSPRQGFSQETQYF
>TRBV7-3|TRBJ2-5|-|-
CASSGTGSRETQYF
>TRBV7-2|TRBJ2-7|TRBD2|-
CASSGIAGVEQYF
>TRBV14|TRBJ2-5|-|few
CASSHDPRETQYF
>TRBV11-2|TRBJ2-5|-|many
CASSHRGTQETQYF
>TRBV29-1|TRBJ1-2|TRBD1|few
CSVELAQGDYGYTF
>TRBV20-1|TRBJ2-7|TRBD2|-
CSAPGLAGGREQYF
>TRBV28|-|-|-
CASSYIQGTSHEQYF
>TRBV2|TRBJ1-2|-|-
CASSERDYGYTF
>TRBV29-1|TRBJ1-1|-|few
CSSEANTEAFF
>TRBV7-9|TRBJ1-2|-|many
CASSLGPNYGYTF
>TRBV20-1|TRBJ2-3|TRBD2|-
CSASNQAGVSDTQYF
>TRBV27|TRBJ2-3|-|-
CASPKARFSDTQYF
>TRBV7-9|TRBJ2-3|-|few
CASSKPPDTQYF
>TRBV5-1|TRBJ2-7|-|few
CASSLVSGSTYEQYF
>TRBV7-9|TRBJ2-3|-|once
CASSSGGTGTQYF
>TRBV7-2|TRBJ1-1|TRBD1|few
CASSLAGTGGAEAFF
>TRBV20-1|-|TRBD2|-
CSARDLASGINEQFF
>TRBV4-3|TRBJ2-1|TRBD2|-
CASSQTTSGGSYEQFF
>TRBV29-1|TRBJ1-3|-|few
CSAMDSNSGNTIYF
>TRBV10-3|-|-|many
CATRDQGQETQYF
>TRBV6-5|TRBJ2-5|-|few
CASRRLLWETQYF
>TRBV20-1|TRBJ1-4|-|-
CSAGETWEKLFF
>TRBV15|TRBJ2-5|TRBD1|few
CATSTRQGAKTQYF
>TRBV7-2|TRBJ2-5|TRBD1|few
CASSRGQGALETQYF
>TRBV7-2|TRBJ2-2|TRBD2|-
CASSLVPSGRYTGELFF
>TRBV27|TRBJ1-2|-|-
CASSLGHSRGYTF
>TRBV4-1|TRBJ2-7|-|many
CASSQELGRYEQYF
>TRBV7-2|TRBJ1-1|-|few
CASNRGPVNTEAFF
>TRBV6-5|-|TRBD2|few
CASSYSRAGAWEQYF
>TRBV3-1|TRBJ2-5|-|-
CASSQVRGAETQYF
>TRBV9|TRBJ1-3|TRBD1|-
CASSITPGQEGNTIYF
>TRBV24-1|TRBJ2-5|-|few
CATPVRGNQETQYF
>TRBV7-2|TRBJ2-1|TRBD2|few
CASSLSVGGLGSYNEQFF